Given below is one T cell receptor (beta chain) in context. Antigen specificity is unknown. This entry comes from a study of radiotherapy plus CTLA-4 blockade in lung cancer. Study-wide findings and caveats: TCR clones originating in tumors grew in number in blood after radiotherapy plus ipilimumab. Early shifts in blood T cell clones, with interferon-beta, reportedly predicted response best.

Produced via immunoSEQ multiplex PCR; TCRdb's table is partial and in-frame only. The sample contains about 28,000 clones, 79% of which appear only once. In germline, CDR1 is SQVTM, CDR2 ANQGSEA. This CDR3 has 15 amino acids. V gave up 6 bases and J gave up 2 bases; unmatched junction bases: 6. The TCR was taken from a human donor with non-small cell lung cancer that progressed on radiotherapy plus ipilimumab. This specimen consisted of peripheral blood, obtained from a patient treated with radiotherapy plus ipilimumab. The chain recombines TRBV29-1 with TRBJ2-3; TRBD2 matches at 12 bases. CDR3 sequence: CSVVLAGGATDTQYF. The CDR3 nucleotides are TGCAGCGTCGTACTAGCGGGAGGCGCCACAGATACGCAGTATTTT.